The clone carrying this TCR beta chain was found once. Its antigen is unidentified. The data originate from a study of cytomegalovirus exposure and HLA in healthy donors. General study results and limits: Another analysis was done later, and it associated roughly 15,000 TCR beta sequences with HLA alleles at 0.05 false discovery rate. By a later analysis, the bulk of CMV-associated TCR beta chains appeared HLA-restricted. TCR beta V- and J-gene trimming was later associated with a missense DCLRE1C variant.

The PCR ran on 60 Vbeta and 13 Jbeta primers. Profiled with immunoSEQ multiplex PCR; TCRdb holds only in-frame clones, not every one. The profile shows some 96,000 clones, approximately 79% of them singletons. With V trimmed by 4 bases and J by 2 bases, 2 bases remained unmatched. There are 15 residues in the CDR3. Per germline, CDR1 MNHEY and CDR2 SVGAGI. The chain combines TRBV6-5 with TRBJ2-1; TRBD2 agrees at 10 bases. This clonotype originated in an older woman in good health and CMV-seropositive. Source material: PBMCs. This CDR3 reads CASSSTSGTYNEQFF. Written as DNA, the CDR3 is TGTGCCAGCAGTTCCACTAGCGGGACCTACAATGAGCAGTTCTTC.